This TCR beta chain is drawn from a study of radiation and T cells in renal cell carcinoma. Time point specified: baseline pretreatment blood. Treatment given: 15 Gy SBRT to primary tumor, nephrectomy 4 weeks later. Serial blood draws occurred at baseline and 2 and 4 weeks post-SBRT. In this sample, this clone turned up a few times. Its antigen is still unknown. Method: immunoSEQ multiplex PCR; TCRdb's copy keeps in-frame clones and lacks some. Counted here are 130,000 or so clones, around four fifths occurring once; the ten biggest clones make up 20% to 25%. General study results and limits: From baseline, blood top tumor clonotypes peaked at 2 weeks post-radiation.

The sequencing used blood, collected from a patient whose treatment included radiotherapy and nephrectomy. The receptor was derived from a woman aged 50 to 60 with renal cell carcinoma.

Here the CDR3 DNA reads TGTGCCAGCAGTCCCGGGACAGGGAAAGAAAAACTGTTTTTT. Translated, it gives CASSPGTGKEKLFF. J is TRBJ1-4 and V is TRBV28; 9 positions match TRBD1. CDR1 is MDHEN, CDR2 SYDVKM, per germline. The CDR3 runs 14 residues. V gave up 5 bases and J gave up 8 bases; unmatched junction bases: 6.